A selection of T cell receptor beta chains follows, all from one sample in a study of T cell changes during pregnancy in multiple sclerosis. Sequenced by immunoSEQ multiplex PCR; TCRdb stores in-frame clones only, minus some. The sample lists some 60,000 clones, approximately 90% seen once, with roughly 1.8% in the top ten. Sequenced here: peripheral blood, sampled after pregnancy. These receptor sequences come from a female donor with multiple sclerosis, enrolled in a pregnancy study. The CDR3 runs from the conserved cysteine through the conserved F or W. The D gene is left open where the match is weak. Clone size is not always given. Where it is, it says once, few, many or a class for expanded clones.

v_gene	j_gene	abundance	d_gene	CDR3nt	CDR3aa
TRBV7-2	TRBJ1-2	NA	TRBD1	TGTGCCAGCAGCTTAGGAGGGGGCGGCCCCACTATTCGGATCTATGGCTACACCTTC	CASSLGGGGPTIRIYGYTF
TRBV6-6	TRBJ1-5	NA	TRBD1	TGTGCCAGTACCCCGACAGGGCATCAGCCCCAGCATTTT	CASTPTGHQPQHF
TRBV15	TRBJ2-7	NA	NA	TGTGCCACCAGCAGAGGACAGCAATACGAGCAGTACTTC	CATSRGQQYEQYF
TRBV9	TRBJ1-2	once	NA	TGTGCCAGCAGCACCTTGGGGGGGACGGGCTATGGCTACACCTTC	CASSTLGGTGYGYTF
TRBV10-3	TRBJ2-2	NA	NA	TGTGCCATCAGTCCGGGACTGAACACCGGGGAGCTGTTTTTT	CAISPGLNTGELFF
TRBV7-9	TRBJ2-7	NA	TRBD2	TGTGCCTCCTTGGGGGGGGCCTACGAGCAGTACTTC	CASLGGAYEQYF
TRBV30	TRBJ1-6	NA	TRBD1	TGTGCCTGGCGACAGGGAGAATCACCCCTCCACTTT	CAWRQGESPLHF
TRBV23-1	TRBJ2-1	NA	NA	TGCGCCAGCGGGGCCCGGGCCTACAATGAGCAGTTCTTC	CASGARAYNEQFF
TRBV11-3	TRBJ2-1	NA	TRBD1	TGTGCCAGCAGCTTAGGGCCGACCCAGGGGGCCTACAATGAGCAGTTCTTC	CASSLGPTQGAYNEQFF
TRBV7-2	TRBJ2-7	NA	TRBD1	TGTGCCAGCAGCCCGACCGGACAGGGCTTTTACTACGAGCAGTACTTC	CASSPTGQGFYYEQYF
TRBV5-5	TRBJ2-2	NA	NA	TGTGCCAGCAGCTTGGCCGGGAGAGGGACCGGGGAGCTGTTTTTT	CASSLAGRGTGELFF
TRBV12-5	TRBJ2-7	NA	TRBD1	TGTGCTAGTGGTTTGGTCCCCGATGGACAGGGGGTGGTATACGAGCAGTACTTC	CASGLVPDGQGVVYEQYF
TRBV12-5	TRBJ2-2	NA	TRBD1	TGTGCTAGTGGAGGGACAGGGGGCCTGAACACCGGGGAGCTGTTTTTT	CASGGTGGLNTGELFF
TRBV2	TRBJ1-2	once	TRBD1	TGTGCCAGCCTCCCCCAGGGGGCGGGCTATGGCTACACCTTC	CASLPQGAGYGYTF
TRBV5-1	TRBJ2-5	NA	NA	TGCGCCAGCAGCGTGACAGGAGGTGGGACCCAGTACTTC	CASSVTGGGTQYF
TRBV30	TRBJ2-5	NA	TRBD2	TGTGCCTGGAGTGTTGGACTAGCGGGAGAAGAGACCCAGTACTTC	CAWSVGLAGEETQYF
TRBV21-1	TRBJ2-7	NA	NA	TGTGCCAGCAGTCTCAGGTGGGGCGGCATTCGCTACGAGCAGTACTTC	CASSLRWGGIRYEQYF
TRBV15	TRBJ2-1	NA	TRBD2	TGTGCCACCAGCAGGGACCTAGCGGGGGGATCGGAAGGCAATGAGCAGTTCTTC	CATSRDLAGGSEGNEQFF
TRBV10-3	TRBJ2-1	NA	TRBD2	TGTGCCATCAGTGGCGGACTAGCGGGGGGGCCTTCGAGTAATGAGCAGTTCTTC	CAISGGLAGGPSSNEQFF
TRBV6-5	TRBJ1-1	NA	NA	TGTGCCAGCAGAACAAACACTGAAGCTTTCTTT	CASRTNTEAFF
TRBV5-1	TRBJ2-5	NA	NA	TGCGCCAGCAGCTTGGCTCTAAAAGAGACCCAGTACTTC	CASSLALKETQYF
TRBV5-1	TRBJ1-6	NA	NA	TGCGCCAGCAGCTTGGCCGCAGCGCGCTCCTATAATTCACCCCTCCACTTT	CASSLAAARSYNSPLHF
TRBV6-6	TRBJ2-5	once	TRBD2	TGTGCCAGCAGCCCTAGCGGAAAAGAGACCCAGTACTTC	CASSPSGKETQYF
TRBV6-5	TRBJ1-5	NA	NA	TGTGCCAGCAGTTTCAGGGTGTACAGCAATCAGCCCCAGCATTTT	CASSFRVYSNQPQHF
TRBV5-1	TRBJ1-1	NA	TRBD1	TGCGCCAGCAGCTTTATAACAGGGGGGGACACTGAAGCTTTCTTT	CASSFITGGDTEAFF
TRBV28	TRBJ1-4	NA	TRBD1	TGTGCCAGCAGTTTATCCCTCCTGAGTGAGGACAGGGGGCCCCAATCTGAAAAACTGTTTTTT	CASSLSLLSEDRGPQSEKLFF
TRBV12-5	TRBJ2-5	NA	TRBD2	TGTGCTAGTGGTTTATGGACTAGCGGGGTAGAGACCCAGTACTTC	CASGLWTSGVETQYF
TRBV5-1	TRBJ2-7	NA	TRBD2	TGCGCCAGCAGCTTGGTCCTAGCGGGGAACTACGAGCAGTACTTC	CASSLVLAGNYEQYF
TRBV25-1	TRBJ1-2	NA	NA	TGTGCCAGCAGTGAGGGGGGTATTTTTGGCTACACCTTC	CASSEGGIFGYTF